One sample yielded the 23 T cell receptor beta chains listed below, sequenced in a study of blood T cell repertoires in COVID-19. This table comes from immunoSEQ multiplex PCR, and its TCRdb copy is limited to in-frame clones, with some not included. Among about 160,000 clones listed, 75% to 90% were seen once. Specimen: PBMCs or T cells enriched from blood (not recorded which). The receptors here all came from a woman aged 60-70 years who had recovered from COVID-19.

V and J are TRBV7-2 and TRBJ1-2; 9 nucleotides match TRBD1. The CDR3 runs 15 residues. Germline CDR1 and CDR2: SGHTA and FQGNSA. V was clipped by 4 bases and J by 6 bases; unmatched bases: 9. The CDR3 reads CASSSGGTGLDGYTF. As DNA, the CDR3 is TGTGCCAGCAGCTCTGGAGGGACAGGGCTCGATGGCTACACCTTC.

The V gene is TRBV7-9, the J gene TRBJ2-3; D gene unclear. In germline, CDR1 is SEHNR, CDR2 FQNEAQ (reference sequence). The CDR3 covers 14 residues. The V end lost 6 bases, the J end lost 0 bases, and 10 bases lay between the germline ends. CDR3 sequence (DNA): TGTGCCAGCAGTTGGAGACCCAGCACAGATACGCAGTATTTT. This encodes CASSWRPSTDTQYF.

V gene TRBV24-1 combines with J gene TRBJ1-5; 8 positions match TRBD1. Germline V gene lookup returns CDR1 KGHDR and CDR2 SFDVKD. This CDR3 region has 15 residues. V lost 4 bases to trimming and J lost 2 bases; unmatched junction nucleotides: 3. CDR3 amino acids: CATSERGQGNQPQHF. The CDR3 nucleotides read TGTGCCACCAGTGAAAGGGGACAGGGCAATCAGCCCCAGCATTTT.

The chain joins TRBV7-2 to TRBJ2-6, with 8 bases identical to TRBD1. Trimming cost V 1 base and J 2 bases; bases outside gene matches: 4. This CDR3 comprises 17 residues. Germline assignment: CDR1 SGHTA and CDR2 FQGNSA. CDR3 bases: TGTGCCAGCAGCTTAGTCCCGACAGGGGCTGGGGCCAACGTCCTGACTTTC. This translates into CASSLVPTGAGANVLTF.

The gene calls are TRBV5-1 and TRBJ1-3; 9 bases fit TRBD1. With V trimmed by 0 bases and J by 4 bases, 2 bases remained unmatched. This CDR3 is built from 15 residues. Germline V lookup: CDR1 SGHRS, CDR2 YFSETQ. CDR3 bases: TGCGCCAGCAGCTTGGGGGACAGGGCAGGAAACACCATATATTTT. Its protein is CASSLGDRAGNTIYF. Drawing the rest from reference TRBV5-1 and TRBJ1-3, the complete variable domain is KAGVTQTPRYLIKTRGQQVTLSCSPISGHRSVSWYQQTPGQGLQFLFEYFSETQRNKGNFPGRFSGRQFSNSRSEMNVSTLELGDSALYLCASSLGDRAGNTIYFGEGSWLTVV.

This chain connects TRBV19 to TRBJ1-2, with D possibly matching TRBD1 (5 bases). This CDR3 is 12 amino acids long. Germline CDR1 is LNHDA and CDR2 is SQIVND (reference sequence). Trimming pared 5 bases from V and 3 bases from J, leaving 7 bases between. CDR3: CASSPRDYGYTF. CDR3 DNA sequence: TGTGCCAGTAGTCCCAGGGACTATGGCTACACCTTC.

CDR3: CATSRDGQGADEQYF. In nucleotides, the CDR3 is TGTGCCACCAGCAGAGATGGCCAGGGGGCCGACGAGCAGTACTTC. The V and J genes are TRBV15 and TRBJ2-7; 8 bases fit TRBD1. The germline V gene has CDR1 LNHNV and CDR2 YYDKDF (reference sequence). The V and J ends lost 0 bases and 5 bases, in that order; junction bases with no gene match: 6. The CDR3 runs 15 residues.

V gene TRBV27 combines with J gene TRBJ1-2, with D perhaps TRBD1 (5 bases). The CDR3 runs to 14 residues. V lost 6 bases and J 5 bases, leaving 16 bases between the germline ends. The germline CDR1 and CDR2 sequences are MNHEY and SMNVEV (reference sequence). Written as DNA, the CDR3 is TGTGCCAGCAGCCGGGGGGGGATGCCGTATGGCTACACCTTC. Its translation: CASSRGGMPYGYTF.

The chain employs TRBV6-1 and TRBJ2-7; TRBD2 is a possible D gene (6 bases). The CDR3 length is 16 residues. V was trimmed by 2 bases and J by 2 bases, leaving 16 bases between them. Germline V gives CDR1 MNHNS, CDR2 SASEGT. Written as DNA, the CDR3 is TGTGCCAGCAGTGAATATTTTGGCGGGGACCCCTACGAGCAGTACTTC. Translated, it gives CASSEYFGGDPYEQYF.

With respect to this clone: Other DNA variants within this sample encode the same CDR3. The chain employs TRBV6-5 and TRBJ1-1, with D perhaps matching TRBD1 (5 bases). This CDR3 is 14 amino acids long. Germline values: CDR1 MNHEY, CDR2 SVGAGI. V shed 2 bases and J shed 4 bases, with 11 bases lying between them. CDR3 coding DNA: TGTGCCAGCAGTTACGCCGGGGGTGGCACTGAAGCTTTCTTT. Its protein is CASSYAGGGTEAFF.

The rearrangement joins TRBV21-1 to TRBJ2-5; the table gives TRBD1 as D, unverified against the DNA. TRBV21-1 is shown as a pseudogene. This CDR3 is 13 amino acids long. This CDR3 reads CASSKGGRETQYF. CDR3 in DNA: TGTGCCAGCAGCAAAGGGGGCCGAGAGACCCAGTACTTC.

In this sample, this clone turned up once. The chain couples TRBV5-1 to TRBJ1-6, with D unresolved. Trimming removed 0 bases at V and 0 bases at J, with 7 bases between. There are 16 residues in the CDR3. Looked up from germline, CDR1 is SGHRS and CDR2 is YFSETQ. This chain's CDR3 is CASSLEGSSYNSPLHF. The CDR3 nucleotides read TGCGCCAGCAGCTTGGAAGGGAGCTCCTATAATTCACCCCTCCACTTT.

The rearrangement links TRBV19 to TRBJ1-1; D remains ambiguous. Germline V lookup: CDR1 LNHDA, CDR2 SQIVND (reference sequence). There are 14 residues in the CDR3. V lost 3 bases and J 5 bases, leaving 13 bases between the germline ends. CDR3 DNA sequence: TGTGCCAGTAGTATTAGGCAGAGGGAAACTGAAGCTTTCTTT. Encoded protein: CASSIRQRETEAFF.

The chain carries TRBV18 and TRBJ2-1; possibly TRBD1 for D (5 bases). Trimming took 6 bases from V and 3 from J, leaving 9 bases between them. Per the germline V gene, CDR1 is KGHSH and CDR2 is LQKENI. The CDR3 is 13 residues long. The CDR3 region is CASSGQGYNEQFF. In DNA, the CDR3 is TGTGCCAGCTCTGGACAAGGCTACAATGAGCAGTTCTTC.

The rearrangement joins TRBV24-1 to TRBJ1-2; 7 bases fit TRBD1. The V segment lost 4 bases and the J segment 1 base; nucleotides outside the gene matches: 2. CDR3 length: 14 residues. The germline V gene has CDR1 KGHDR and CDR2 SFDVKD. CDR3 in DNA: TGTGCCACCAGTGAGCAGGGGGTTAACTATGGCTACACCTTC. Amino acid sequence: CATSEQGVNYGYTF.

V usage is TRBV11-3 and J usage is TRBJ1-1; a weak D match, TRBD1 (5 bases). CDR1 and CDR2 (germline): SGHNT, YENEEA. With 6 bases removed from V and 2 bases from J, the gap between germline ends came to 10 bases. The CDR3 totals 13 residues. The CDR3 here is CASRAGPNTEAFF. The CDR3 DNA reads as TGTGCCAGCAGGGCAGGGCCTAACACTGAAGCTTTCTTT.

V and J are TRBV5-8 and TRBJ2-1, with 10 bases fitting TRBD2. V was clipped by 3 bases and J by 3 bases; unmatched bases: 9. Germline-derived CDR1 and CDR2 are SGHTS and YDEGEE. The CDR3 runs to 17 residues. CDR3 DNA: TGTGCCAGCAGCTCCCCAGCGGGGGGGCTAGTCTACAATGAGCAGTTCTTC. As protein: CASSSPAGGLVYNEQFF.

The CDR3 DNA is TGCGCCAGCAGCCCTGGCCTCGGGACAGGGGGTATTTCGGCCGGGGAGCTGTTTTTT. Its translation is CASSPGLGTGGISAGELFF. The rearrangement joins TRBV5-1 to TRBJ2-2; 11 nucleotides agree with TRBD1. Per the germline V gene, CDR1 is SGHRS and CDR2 is YFSETQ. The CDR3 contains 19 residues. V lost 4 bases and J lost 6; bases outside the gene matches: 17.

The J gene is TRBJ1-2, the V gene TRBV10-1; the match to TRBD1 covers 7 bases. CDR1 is WNHNN, CDR2 SYGVQD, per germline (reference sequence). The CDR3 runs 13 residues. V shed 8 bases, J shed 4 bases, and the junction held 7 bases outside the gene matches. CDR3 DNA: TGCGCCAGCGGAAGACAGGGCCCCTATGGCTACACCTTC. Translating it yields CASGRQGPYGYTF.

The J gene is TRBJ1-5, the V gene TRBV2, with TRBD1 matching 8 bases. Germline V gene lookup returns CDR1 SNHLY and CDR2 FYNNEI. The junction had 8 bases not matched to a gene; V was cut back by 4 bases and J by 6 bases. The CDR3 contains 15 residues. CDR3 in amino acids: CASSVGSGGGQPQHF. The CDR3 DNA reads TGTGCCAGCAGTGTTGGGTCAGGGGGCGGTCAGCCCCAGCATTTT.

The chain joins TRBV9 to TRBJ1-1, with 7 bases matching TRBD1. Germline lookup yields CDR1 SGDLS and CDR2 YYNGEE. The CDR3 totals 15 residues. The V and J ends lost 0 bases and 7 bases, in that order; junction bases with no gene match: 9. The CDR3 coding sequence is TGTGCCAGCAGCGTAGCTGCCGGGACAGATCTTGAAGCTTTCTTT. Translating it yields CASSVAAGTDLEAFF.

The gene calls are TRBV7-9 and TRBJ1-1, with TRBD1 as a possible D gene (5 bases). The CDR3 runs 14 residues. Germline-derived CDR1 and CDR2 are SEHNR and FQNEAQ (reference sequence). V lost 1 base to trimming and J lost 7 bases, with 13 bases between them. CDR3 sequence (DNA): TGTGCCAGCAGCTTAGGTGGGGCTACCTATGAAGCTTTCTTT. Translating gives CASSLGGATYEAFF.

CDR3 sequence (DNA): TGTGCCTGGAGTCCGGGACAGGGGGCGGATGAGCAGTTCTTC. Translation: CAWSPGQGADEQFF. The chain combines TRBV30 with TRBJ2-1; 12 bases map to TRBD1. CDR1 GTSNPN and CDR2 SVGIG come from the germline V gene (reference sequence). The junction had 4 bases not matched to a gene; V was cut back by 2 bases and J by 8 bases. The CDR3 loop spans 14 amino acids.